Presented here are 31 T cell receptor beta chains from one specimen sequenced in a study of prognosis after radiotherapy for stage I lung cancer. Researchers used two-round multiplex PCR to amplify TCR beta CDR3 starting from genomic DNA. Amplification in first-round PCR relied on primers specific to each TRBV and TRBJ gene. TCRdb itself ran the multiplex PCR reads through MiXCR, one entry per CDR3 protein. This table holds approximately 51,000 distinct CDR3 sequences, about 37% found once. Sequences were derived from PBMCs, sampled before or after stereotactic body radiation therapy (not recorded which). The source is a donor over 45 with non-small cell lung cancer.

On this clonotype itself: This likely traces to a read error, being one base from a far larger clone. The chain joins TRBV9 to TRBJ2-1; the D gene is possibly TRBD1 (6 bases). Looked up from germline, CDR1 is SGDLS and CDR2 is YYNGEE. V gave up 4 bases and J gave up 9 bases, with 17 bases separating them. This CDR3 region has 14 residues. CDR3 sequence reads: CASSLQGSHSEQFF. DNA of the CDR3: TGTGCCAGCAGCCTACAGGGTTCACACAGTGAGCAGTTCTTC.

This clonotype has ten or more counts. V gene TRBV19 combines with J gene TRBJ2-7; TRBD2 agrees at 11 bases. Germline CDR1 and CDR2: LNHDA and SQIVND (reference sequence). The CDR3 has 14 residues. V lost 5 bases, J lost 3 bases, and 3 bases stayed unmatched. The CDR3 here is CASSAGLAGYEQYF. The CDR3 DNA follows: TGTGCCAGTAGTGCCGGACTAGCGGGCTACGAGCAGTACTTC.

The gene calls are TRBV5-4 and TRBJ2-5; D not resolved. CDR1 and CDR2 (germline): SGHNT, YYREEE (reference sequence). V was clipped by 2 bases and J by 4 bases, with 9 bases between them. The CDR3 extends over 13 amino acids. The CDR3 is CASSFLGIETQYF. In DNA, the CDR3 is TGTGCCAGCAGCTTCTTGGGGATAGAGACCCAGTACTTC.

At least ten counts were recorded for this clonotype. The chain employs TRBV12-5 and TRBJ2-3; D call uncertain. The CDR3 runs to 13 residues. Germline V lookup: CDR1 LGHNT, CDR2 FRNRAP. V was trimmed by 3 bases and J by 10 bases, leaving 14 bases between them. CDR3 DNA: TGTGCTAGTGGTTTCAGTCCAAGGGATGCGCAGTATTTT. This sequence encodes CASGFSPRDAQYF. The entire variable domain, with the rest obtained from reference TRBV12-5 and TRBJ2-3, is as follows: DARVTQTPRHKVTEMGQEVTMRCQPILGHNTVFWYRQTMMQGLELLAYFRNRAPLDDSGMPKDRFSAEMPDATLATLKIQPSEPRDSAVYFCASGFSPRDAQYFGPGTRLTVL.

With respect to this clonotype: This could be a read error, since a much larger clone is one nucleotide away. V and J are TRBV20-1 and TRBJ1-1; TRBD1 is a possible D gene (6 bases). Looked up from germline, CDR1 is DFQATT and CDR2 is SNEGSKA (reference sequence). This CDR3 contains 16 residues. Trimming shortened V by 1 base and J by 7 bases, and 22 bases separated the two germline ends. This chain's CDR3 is CSARGGGRGAPNEAFF. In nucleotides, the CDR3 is TGCAGTGCTAGAGGGGGCGGGCGGGGGGCGCCCAATGAAGCTTTCTTT.

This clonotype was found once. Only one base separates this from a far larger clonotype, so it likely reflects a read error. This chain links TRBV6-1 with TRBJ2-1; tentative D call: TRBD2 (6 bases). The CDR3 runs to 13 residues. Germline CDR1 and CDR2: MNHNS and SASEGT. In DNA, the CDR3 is TGTGCCAGCGGAGGCGGAGGGGCGCGCGAGCATTACTTC. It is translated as CASGGGGAREHYF.

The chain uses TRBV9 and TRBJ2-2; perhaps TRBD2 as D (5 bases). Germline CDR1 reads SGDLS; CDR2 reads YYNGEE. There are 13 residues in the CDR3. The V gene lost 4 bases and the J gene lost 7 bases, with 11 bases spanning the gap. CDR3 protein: CASSSRGFGELFF. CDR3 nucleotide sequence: TGTGCCAGCAGCTCCCGAGGGTTCGGGGAGCTGTTTTTT.

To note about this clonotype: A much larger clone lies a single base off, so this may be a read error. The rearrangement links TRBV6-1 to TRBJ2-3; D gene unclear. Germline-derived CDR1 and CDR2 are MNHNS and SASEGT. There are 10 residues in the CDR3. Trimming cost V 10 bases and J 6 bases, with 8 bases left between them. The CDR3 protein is CATRCDTQYF. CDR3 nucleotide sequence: TGTGCCACCCGTTGTGATACGCAGTATTTT.

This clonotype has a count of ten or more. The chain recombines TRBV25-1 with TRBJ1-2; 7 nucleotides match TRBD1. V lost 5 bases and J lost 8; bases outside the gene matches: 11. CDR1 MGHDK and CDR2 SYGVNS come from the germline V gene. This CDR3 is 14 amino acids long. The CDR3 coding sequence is TGTGCCAGCAGTAGTGCTTTGGACAGGCCCGGCTACACCTTC. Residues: CASSSALDRPGYTF.

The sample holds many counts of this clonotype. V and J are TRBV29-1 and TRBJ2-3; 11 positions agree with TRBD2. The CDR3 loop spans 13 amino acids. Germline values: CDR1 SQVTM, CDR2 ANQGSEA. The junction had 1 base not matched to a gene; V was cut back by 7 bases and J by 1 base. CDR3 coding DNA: TGCAGCGCGACTAGCGGGGGCACAGATACGCAGTATTTT. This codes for CSATSGGTDTQYF.

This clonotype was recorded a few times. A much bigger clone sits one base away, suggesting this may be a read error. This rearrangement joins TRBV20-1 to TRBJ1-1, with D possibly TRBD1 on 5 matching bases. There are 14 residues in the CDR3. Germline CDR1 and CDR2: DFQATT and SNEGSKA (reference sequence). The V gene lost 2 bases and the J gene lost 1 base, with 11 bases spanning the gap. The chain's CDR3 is CSARYGQTNTEAFF. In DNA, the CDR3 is TGCAGTGCTAGATATGGACAAACGAACACTGAAGCTTTCTTT.

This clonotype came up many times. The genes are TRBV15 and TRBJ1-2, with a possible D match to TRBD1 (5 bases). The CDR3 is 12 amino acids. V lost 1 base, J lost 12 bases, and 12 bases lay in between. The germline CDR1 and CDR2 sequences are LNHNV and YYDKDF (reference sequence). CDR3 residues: CATSRVQGEDTF. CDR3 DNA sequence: TGTGCCACCAGCAGAGTGCAGGGAGAGGACACCTTC.

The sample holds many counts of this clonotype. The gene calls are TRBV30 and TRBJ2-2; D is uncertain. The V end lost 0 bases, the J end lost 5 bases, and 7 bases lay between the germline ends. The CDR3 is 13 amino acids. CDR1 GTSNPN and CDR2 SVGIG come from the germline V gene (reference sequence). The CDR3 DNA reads TGTGCCTGGAGTGTACGTCCGACCGGGGAGCTGTTTTTT. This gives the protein CAWSVRPTGELFF.

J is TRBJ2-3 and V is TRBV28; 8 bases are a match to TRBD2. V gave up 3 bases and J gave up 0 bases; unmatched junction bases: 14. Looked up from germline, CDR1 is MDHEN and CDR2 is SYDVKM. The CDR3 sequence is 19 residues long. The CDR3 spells CASSFPMGTSGTSTDTQYF. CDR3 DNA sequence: TGTGCCAGCAGTTTCCCTATGGGTACTAGCGGTACAAGCACAGATACGCAGTATTTT. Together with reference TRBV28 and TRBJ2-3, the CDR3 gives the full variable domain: DVKVTQSSRYLVKRTGEKVFLECVQDMDHENMFWYRQDPGLGLRLIYFSYDVKMKEKGDIPEGYSVSREKKERFSLILESASTNQTSMYLCASSFPMGTSGTSTDTQYFGPGTRLTVL.

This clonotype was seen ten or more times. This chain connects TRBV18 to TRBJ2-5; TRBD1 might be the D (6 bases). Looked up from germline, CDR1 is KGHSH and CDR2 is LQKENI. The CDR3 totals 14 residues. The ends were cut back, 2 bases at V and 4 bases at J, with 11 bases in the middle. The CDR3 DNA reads TGTGCCAGCTCACCAACAGGGATAGGAGAGACCCAGTACTTC. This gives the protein CASSPTGIGETQYF.

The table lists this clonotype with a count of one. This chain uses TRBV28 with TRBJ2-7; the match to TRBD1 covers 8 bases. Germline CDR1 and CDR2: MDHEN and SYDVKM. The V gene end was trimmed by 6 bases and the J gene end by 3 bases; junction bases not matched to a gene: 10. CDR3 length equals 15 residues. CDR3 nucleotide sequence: TGTGCCAGCAGCTCCGGACAGGGTAGACGCTACGAGCAGTACTTC. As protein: CASSSGQGRRYEQYF.

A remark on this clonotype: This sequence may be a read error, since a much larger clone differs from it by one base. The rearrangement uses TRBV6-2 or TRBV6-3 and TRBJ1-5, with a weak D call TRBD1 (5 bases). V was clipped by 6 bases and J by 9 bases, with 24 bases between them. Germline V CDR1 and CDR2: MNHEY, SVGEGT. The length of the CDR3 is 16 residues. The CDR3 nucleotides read TGTGCCAGCAGCATGGGCGGGGGGTTCCCCGGAAGGCCCCAGCATTTT. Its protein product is CASSMGGGFPGRPQHF.

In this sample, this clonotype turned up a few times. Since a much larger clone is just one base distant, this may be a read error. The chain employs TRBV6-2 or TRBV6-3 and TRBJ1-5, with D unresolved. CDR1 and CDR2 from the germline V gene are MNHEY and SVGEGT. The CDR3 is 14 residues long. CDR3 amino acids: CASSYIASNHPQHF. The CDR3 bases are TGTGCCAGCAGTTACATAGCGAGCAATCATCCCCAGCATTTT.

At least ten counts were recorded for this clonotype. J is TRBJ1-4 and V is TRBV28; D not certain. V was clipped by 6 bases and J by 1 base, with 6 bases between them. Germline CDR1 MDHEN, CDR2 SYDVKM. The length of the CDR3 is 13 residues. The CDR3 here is CASRRGTNEKLFF. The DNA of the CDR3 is TGTGCCAGCAGGCGGGGAACTAATGAAAAACTGTTTTTT.

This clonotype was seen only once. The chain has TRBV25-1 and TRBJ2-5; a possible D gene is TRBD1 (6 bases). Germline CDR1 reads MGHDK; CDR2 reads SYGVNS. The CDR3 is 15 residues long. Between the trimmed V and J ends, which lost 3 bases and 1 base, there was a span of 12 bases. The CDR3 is CASSDVGQSQETQYF. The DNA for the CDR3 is TGTGCCAGCAGTGATGTTGGACAGTCCCAAGAGACCCAGTACTTC. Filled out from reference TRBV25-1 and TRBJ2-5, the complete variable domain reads EADIYQTPRYLVIGTGKKITLECSQTMGHDKMYWYQQDPGMELHLIHYSYGVNSTEKGDLSSESTVSRIRTEHFPLTLESARPSHTSQYLCASSDVGQSQETQYFGPGTRLLVL.

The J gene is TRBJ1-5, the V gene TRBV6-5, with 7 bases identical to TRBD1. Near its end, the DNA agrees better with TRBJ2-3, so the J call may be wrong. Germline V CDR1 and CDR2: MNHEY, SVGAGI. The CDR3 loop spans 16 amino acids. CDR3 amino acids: CASSSQEGGAGQPQYF. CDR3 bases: TGTGCCAGCAGTTCCCAAGAAGGGGGCGCAGGCCAGCCCCAGTATTTT.

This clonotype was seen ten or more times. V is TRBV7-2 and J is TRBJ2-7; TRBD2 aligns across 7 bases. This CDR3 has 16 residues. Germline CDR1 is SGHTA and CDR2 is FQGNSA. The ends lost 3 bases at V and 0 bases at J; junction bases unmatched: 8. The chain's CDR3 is CASSFGGSRSSYEQYF. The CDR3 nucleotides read TGTGCCAGCAGCTTCGGCGGGAGCCGTAGCTCCTACGAGCAGTACTTC.

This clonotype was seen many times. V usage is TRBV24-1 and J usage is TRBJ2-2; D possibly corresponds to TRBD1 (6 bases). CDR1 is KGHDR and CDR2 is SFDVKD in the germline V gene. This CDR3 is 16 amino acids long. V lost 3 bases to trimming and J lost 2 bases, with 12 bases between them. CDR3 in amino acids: CATSDVTGANTGELFF. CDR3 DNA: TGTGCCACCAGTGATGTGACAGGAGCTAACACCGGGGAGCTGTTTTTT.

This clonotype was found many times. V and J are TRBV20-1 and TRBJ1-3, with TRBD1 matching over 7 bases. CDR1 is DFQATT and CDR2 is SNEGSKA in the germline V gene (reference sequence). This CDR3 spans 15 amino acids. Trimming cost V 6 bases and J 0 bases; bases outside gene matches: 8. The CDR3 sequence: CSATTGLFSGNTIYF. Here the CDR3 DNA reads TGCAGTGCCACGACAGGGCTGTTCTCTGGAAACACCATATATTTT.

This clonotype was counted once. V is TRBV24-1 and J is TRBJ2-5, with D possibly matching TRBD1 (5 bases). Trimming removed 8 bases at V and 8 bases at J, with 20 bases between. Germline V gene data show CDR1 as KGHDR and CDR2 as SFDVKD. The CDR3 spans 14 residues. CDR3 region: CATTAGEVQDTQYF. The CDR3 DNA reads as TGTGCCACCACAGCTGGAGAAGTACAGGATACCCAGTACTTC.

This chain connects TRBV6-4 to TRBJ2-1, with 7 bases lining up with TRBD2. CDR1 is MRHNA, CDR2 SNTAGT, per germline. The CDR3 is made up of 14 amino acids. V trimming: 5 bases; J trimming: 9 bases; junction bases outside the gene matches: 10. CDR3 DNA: TGTGCCAGCAGTAACGATGGGGGGGGAGGTGAGCAGTTCTTC. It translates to CASSNDGGGGEQFF.

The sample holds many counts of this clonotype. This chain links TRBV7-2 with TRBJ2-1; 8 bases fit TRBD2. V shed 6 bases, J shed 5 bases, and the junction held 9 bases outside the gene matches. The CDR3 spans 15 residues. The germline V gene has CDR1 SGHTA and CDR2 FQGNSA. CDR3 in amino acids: CASRQTSGGHNEQFF. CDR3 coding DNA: TGTGCCAGCAGGCAAACTAGCGGAGGCCACAATGAGCAGTTCTTC. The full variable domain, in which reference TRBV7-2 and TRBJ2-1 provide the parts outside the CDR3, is GAGVSQSPSNKVTEKGKDVELRCDPISGHTALYWYRQSLGQGLEFLIYFQGNSAPDKSGLPSDRFSAERTGGSVSTLTIQRTQQEDSAVYLCASRQTSGGHNEQFFGPGTRLTVL.

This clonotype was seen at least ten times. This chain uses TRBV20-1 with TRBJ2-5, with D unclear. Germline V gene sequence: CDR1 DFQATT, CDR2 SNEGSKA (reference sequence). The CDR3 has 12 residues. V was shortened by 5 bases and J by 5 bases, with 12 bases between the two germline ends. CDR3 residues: CSAQPGGETQYF. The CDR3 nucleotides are TGCAGTGCTCAACCCGGTGGGGAGACCCAGTACTTC.

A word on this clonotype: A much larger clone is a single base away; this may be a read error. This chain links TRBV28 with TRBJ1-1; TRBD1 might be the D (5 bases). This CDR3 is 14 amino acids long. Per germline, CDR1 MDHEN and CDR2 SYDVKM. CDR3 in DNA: TGTGCCAGCAGCCCTGGGACGGGGAGGACTGAATCTTTCTTT. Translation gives CASSPGTGRTESFF.

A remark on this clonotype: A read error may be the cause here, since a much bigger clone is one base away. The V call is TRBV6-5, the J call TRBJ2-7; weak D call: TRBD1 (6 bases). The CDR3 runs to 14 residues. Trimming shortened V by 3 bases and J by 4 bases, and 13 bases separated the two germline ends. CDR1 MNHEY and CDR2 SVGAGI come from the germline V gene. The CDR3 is CASSYDRMSYEQYF. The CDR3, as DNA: TGTGCCAGCAGTTATGACAGGATGAGTTACGAGCAGTACTTC.

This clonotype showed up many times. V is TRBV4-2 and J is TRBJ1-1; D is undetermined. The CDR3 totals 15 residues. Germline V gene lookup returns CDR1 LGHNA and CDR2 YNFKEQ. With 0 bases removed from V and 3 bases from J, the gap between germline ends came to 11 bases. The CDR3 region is CASSQDRSADTEAFF. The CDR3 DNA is TGTGCCAGCAGCCAAGATCGGTCGGCCGACACTGAAGCTTTCTTT.